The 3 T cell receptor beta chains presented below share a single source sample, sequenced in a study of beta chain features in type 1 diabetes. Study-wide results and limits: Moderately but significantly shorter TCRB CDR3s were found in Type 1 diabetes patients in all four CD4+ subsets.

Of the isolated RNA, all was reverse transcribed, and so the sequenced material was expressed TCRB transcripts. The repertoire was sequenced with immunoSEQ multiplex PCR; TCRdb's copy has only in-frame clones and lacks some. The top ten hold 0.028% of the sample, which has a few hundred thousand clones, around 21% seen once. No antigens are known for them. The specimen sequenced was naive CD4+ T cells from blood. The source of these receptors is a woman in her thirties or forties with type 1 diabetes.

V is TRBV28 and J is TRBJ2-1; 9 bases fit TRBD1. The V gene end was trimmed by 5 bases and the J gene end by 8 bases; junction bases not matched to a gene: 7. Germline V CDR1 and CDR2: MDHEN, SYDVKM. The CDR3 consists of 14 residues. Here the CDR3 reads CASSPGQGPHEQFF. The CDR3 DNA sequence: TGTGCCAGCAGTCCCGGACAGGGGCCCCATGAGCAGTTCTTC.

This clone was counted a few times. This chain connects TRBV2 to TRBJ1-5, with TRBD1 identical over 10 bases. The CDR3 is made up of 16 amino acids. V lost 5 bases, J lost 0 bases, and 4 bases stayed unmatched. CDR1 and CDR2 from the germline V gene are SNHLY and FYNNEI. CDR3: CASSTTGGYSNQPQHF. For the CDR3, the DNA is TGTGCCAGCAGTACGACAGGGGGCTATAGCAATCAGCCCCAGCATTTT.

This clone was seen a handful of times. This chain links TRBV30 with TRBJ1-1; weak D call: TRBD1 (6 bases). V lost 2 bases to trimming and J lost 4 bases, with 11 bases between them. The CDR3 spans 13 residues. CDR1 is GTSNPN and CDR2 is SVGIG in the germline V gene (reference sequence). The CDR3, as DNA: TGTGCCTGGAGTATCAGGGGTTCCACTGAAGCTTTCTTT. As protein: CAWSIRGSTEAFF. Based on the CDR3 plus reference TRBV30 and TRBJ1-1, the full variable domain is SQTIHQWPATLVQPVGSPLSLECTVEGTSNPNLYWYRQAAGRGLQLLFYSVGIGQISSEVPQNLSASRPQDRQFILSSKKLLLSDSGFYLCAWSIRGSTEAFFGQGTRLTVV.